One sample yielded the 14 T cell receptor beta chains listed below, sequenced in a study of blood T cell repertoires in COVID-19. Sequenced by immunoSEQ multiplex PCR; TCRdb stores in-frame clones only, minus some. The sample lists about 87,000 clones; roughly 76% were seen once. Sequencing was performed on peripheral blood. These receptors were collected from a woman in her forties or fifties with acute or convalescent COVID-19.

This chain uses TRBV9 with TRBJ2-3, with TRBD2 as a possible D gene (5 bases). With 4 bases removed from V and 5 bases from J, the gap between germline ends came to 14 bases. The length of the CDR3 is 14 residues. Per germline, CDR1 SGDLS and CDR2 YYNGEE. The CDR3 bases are TGTGCCAGCAGCTTCGGACTGTCCAAAGATACGCAGTATTTT. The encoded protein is CASSFGLSKDTQYF.

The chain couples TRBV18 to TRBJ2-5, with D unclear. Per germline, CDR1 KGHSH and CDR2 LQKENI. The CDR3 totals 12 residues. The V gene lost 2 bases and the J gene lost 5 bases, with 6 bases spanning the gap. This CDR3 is CASSPIVETQYF. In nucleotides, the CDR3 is TGTGCCAGCTCACCAATCGTGGAGACCCAGTACTTC.

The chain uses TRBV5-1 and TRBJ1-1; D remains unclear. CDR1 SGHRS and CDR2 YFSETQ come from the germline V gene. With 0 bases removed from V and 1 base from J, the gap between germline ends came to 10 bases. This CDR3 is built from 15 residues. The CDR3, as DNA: TGCGCCAGCAGCTTGGGTACGGGGTGGAACACTGAAGCTTTCTTT. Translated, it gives CASSLGTGWNTEAFF.

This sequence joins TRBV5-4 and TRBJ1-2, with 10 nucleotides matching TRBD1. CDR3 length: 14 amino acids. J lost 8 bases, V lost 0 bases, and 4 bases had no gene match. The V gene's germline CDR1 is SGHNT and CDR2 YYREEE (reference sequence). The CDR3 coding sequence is TGTGCCAGCAGCTTGGGACAGGGGGCCGAAGGCTACACCTTC. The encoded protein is CASSLGQGAEGYTF.

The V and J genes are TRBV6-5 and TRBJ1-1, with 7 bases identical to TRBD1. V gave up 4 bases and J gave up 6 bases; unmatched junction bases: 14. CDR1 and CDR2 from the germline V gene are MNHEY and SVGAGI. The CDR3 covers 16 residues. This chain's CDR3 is CASSLEGAGAWAEAFF. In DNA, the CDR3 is TGTGCCAGCAGTTTGGAGGGGGCAGGGGCGTGGGCTGAAGCTTTCTTT.

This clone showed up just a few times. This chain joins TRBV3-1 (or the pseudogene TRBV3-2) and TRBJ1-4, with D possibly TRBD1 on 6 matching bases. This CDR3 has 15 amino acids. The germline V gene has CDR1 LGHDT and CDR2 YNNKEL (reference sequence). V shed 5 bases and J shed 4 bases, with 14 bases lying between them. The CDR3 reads CASSYRSGVNEKLFF. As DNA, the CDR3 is TGTGCCAGCAGCTATCGGTCAGGGGTTAATGAAAAACTGTTTTTT.

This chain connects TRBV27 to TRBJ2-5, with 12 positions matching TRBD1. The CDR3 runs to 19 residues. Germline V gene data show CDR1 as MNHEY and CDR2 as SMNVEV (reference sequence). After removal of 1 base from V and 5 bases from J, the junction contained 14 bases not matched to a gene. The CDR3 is CASSLYFPEGQGARETQYF. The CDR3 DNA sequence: TGTGCCAGCAGTTTATATTTCCCTGAGGGACAGGGGGCGAGGGAGACCCAGTACTTC.

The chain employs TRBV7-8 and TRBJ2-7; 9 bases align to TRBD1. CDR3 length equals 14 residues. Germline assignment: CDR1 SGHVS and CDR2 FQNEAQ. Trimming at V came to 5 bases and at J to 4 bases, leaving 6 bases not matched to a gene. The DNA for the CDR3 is TGTGCCAGCAGCCCGGAGACAGGGGGTTACGAGCAGTACTTC. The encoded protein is CASSPETGGYEQYF.

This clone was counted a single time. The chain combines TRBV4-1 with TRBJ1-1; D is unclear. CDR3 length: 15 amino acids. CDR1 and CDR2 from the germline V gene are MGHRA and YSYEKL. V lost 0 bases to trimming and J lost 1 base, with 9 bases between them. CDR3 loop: CASSQDRRGNTEAFF. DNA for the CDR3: TGCGCCAGCAGCCAAGATCGCCGAGGGAACACTGAAGCTTTCTTT.

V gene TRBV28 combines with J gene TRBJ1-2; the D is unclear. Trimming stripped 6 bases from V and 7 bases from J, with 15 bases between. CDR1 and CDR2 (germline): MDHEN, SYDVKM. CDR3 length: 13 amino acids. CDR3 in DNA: TGTGCCAGCAGCACACACCCAGGCTCTGGCTACACCTTC. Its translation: CASSTHPGSGYTF.

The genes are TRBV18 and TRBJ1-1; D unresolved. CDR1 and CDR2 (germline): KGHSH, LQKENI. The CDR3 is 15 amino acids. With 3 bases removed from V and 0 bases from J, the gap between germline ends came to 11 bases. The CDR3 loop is CASSPGRTMNTEAFF. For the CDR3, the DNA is TGTGCCAGCTCACCGGGCCGCACAATGAACACTGAAGCTTTCTTT.

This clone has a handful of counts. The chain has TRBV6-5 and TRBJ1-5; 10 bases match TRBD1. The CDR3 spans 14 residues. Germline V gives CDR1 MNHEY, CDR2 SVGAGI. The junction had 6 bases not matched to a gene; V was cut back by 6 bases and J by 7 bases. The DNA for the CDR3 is TGTGCCAGCAGGGACGGGACAGGGGAGCAGCCCCAGCATTTT. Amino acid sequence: CASRDGTGEQPQHF.

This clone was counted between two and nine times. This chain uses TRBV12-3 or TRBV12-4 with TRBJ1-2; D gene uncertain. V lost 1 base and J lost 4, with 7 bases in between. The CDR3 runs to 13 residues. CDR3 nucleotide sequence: TGTGCCAGCAGTTTAGGCACCAGCTATGGCTACACCTTC. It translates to CASSLGTSYGYTF.

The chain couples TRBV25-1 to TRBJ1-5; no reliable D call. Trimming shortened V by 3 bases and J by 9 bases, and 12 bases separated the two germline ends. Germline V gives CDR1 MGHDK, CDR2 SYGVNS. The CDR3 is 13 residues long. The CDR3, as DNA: TGTGCCAGCAGTGACCTAAGAGGAGGGCCCCAGCATTTT. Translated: CASSDLRGGPQHF. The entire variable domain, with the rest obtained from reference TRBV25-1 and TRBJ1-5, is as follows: EADIYQTPRYLVIGTGKKITLECSQTMGHDKMYWYQQDPGMELHLIHYSYGVNSTEKGDLSSESTVSRIRTEHFPLTLESARPSHTSQYLCASSDLRGGPQHFGDGTRLSIL.